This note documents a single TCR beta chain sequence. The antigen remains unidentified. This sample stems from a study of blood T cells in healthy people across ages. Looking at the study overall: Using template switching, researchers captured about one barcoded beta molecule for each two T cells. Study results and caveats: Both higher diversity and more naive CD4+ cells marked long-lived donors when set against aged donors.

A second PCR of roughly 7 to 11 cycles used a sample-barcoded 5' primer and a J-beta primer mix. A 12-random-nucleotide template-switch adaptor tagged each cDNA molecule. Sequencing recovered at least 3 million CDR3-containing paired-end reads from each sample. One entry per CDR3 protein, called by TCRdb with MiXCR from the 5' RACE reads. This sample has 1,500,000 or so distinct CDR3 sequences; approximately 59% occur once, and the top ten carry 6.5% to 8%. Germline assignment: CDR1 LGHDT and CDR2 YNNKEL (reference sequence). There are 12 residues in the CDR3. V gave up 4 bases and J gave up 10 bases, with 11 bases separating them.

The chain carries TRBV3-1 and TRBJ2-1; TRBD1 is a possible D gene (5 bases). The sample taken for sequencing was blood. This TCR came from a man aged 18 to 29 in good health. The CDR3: CASSRSQGEQFF. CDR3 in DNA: TGTGCCAGCAGCCGTAGCCAGGGAGAGCAGTTCTTC.